The present entry profiles one T cell receptor beta chain with its context. Original data processing: Cell counts per sample came from amplifying reference gene primers. Assay: immunoSEQ multiplex PCR; the TCRdb copy retains only in-frame clones and omits some. The D gene and trimming were derived from the DNA, and the V and J assignments and clone size from that table. The table shows approximately 480,000 clones, with roughly 87% occurring only once. The sample comes from a study of blood T cell repertoires in COVID-19. V was clipped by 0 bases and J by 0 bases, with 18 bases between them. Germline V CDR1 and CDR2: MGHRA, YSYEKL. The CDR3 is 19 residues long.

Sequences were obtained from PBMCs or T cells enriched from blood (not recorded which). This clonotype was obtained from a woman aged 18-35 years who had recovered from COVID-19. The V gene is TRBV4-1, the J gene TRBJ1-5, with D unclear. The CDR3 nucleotides are TGCGCCAGCAGCCAAGATTCCTACCCCGACTTATATAGCAATCAGCCCCAGCATTTT. The encoded protein is CASSQDSYPDLYSNQPQHF.